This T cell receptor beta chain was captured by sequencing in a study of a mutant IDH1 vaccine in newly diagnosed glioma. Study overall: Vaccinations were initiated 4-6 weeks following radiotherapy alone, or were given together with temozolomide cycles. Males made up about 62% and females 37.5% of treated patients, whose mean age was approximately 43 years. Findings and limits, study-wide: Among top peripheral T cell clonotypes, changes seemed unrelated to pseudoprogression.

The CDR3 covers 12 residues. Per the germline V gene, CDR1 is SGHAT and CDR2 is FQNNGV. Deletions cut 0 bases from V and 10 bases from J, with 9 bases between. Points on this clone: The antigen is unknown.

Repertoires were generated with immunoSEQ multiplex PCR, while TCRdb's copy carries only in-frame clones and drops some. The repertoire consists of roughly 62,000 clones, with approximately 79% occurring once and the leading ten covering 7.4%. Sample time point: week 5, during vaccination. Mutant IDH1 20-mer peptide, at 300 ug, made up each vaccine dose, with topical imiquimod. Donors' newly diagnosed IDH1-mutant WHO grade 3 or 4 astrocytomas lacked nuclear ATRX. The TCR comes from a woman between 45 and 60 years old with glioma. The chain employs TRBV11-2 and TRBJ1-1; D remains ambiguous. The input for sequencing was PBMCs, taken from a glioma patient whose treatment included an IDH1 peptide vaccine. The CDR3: CASSLDGIGAFF. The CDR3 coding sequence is TGTGCCAGCAGCTTAGATGGCATAGGAGCTTTCTTT.